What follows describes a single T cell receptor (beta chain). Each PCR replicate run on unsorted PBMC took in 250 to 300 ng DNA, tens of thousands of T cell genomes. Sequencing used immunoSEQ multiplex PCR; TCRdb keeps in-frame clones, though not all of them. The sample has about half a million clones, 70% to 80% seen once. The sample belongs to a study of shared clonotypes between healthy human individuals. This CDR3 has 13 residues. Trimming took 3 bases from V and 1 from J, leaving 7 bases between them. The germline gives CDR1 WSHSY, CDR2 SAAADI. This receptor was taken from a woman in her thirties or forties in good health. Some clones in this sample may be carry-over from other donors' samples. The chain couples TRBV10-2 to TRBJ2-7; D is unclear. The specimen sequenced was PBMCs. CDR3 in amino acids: CASSDWESYEQYF. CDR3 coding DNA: TGCGCCAGCAGTGACTGGGAATCCTACGAGCAGTACTTC.